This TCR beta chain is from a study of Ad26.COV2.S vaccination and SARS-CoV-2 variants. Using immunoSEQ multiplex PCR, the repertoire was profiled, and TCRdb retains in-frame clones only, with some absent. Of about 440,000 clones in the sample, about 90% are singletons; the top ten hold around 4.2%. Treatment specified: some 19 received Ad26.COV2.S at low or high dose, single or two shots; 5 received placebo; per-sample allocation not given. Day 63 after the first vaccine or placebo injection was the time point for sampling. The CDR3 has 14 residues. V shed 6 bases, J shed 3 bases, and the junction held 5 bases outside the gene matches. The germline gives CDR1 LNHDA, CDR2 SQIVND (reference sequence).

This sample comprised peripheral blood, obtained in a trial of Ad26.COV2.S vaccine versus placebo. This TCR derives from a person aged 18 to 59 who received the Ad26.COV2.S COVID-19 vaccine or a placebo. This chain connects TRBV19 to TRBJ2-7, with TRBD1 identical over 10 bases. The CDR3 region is CASSHGTGDYEQYF. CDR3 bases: TGTGCCAGTAGCCATGGGACAGGGGACTACGAGCAGTACTTC.